This T cell receptor beta chain appears in the sequencing data of a study of shared clonotypes between healthy human individuals. As for the study in general: Researchers drew samples from a couple of women and a few men aged 18 to 49. Whole-study findings and limits: Compared with clonotypes that all four donors shared, non-shared clonotypes had lower generation probabilities.

Profiling relied on immunoSEQ multiplex PCR, and the TCRdb table lists in-frame clones only, not all of them. The sample has 2 million to 2.5 million clones, approximately 93% seen once; the top ten hold about 0.38%. The CDR3 is 17 residues long. The germline gives CDR1 SGDLS, CDR2 YYNGEE. V shed 3 bases and J 5 bases; nucleotides not matched to a gene: 9. On this clone itself: Its specificity is not known.

J is TRBJ2-2 and V is TRBV9, with TRBD2 matching over 11 bases. The sample comprised naive CD4+ T cells from PBMCs. Subset here: CD45RA+ positively selected. This receptor was taken from a man between 18 and 35 years old in good health. Some clones in this sample may be carry-over from other donors' samples. The CDR3 here is CASSAFGTSGLTGELFF. CDR3 DNA: TGTGCCAGCAGCGCCTTCGGGACTAGCGGATTGACCGGGGAGCTGTTTTTT.